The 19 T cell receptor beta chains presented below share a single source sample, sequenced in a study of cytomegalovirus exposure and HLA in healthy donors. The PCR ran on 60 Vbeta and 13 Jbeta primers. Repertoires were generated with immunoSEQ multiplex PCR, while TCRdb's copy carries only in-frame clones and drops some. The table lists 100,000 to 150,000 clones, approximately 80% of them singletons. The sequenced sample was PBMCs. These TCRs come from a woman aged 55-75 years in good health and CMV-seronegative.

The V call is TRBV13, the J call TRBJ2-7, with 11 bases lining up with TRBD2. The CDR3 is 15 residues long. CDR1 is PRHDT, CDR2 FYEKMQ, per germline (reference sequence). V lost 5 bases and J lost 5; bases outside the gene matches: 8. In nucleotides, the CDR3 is TGTGCCAGCAGCCACCTACTAGCGGGAGCAAACGAGCAGTACTTC. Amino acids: CASSHLLAGANEQYF.

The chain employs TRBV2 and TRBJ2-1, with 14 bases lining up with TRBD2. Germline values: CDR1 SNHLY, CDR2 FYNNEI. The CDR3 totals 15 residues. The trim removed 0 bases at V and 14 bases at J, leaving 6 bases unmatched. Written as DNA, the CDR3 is TGTGCCAGCAGTGAAGCTGGACTAGCGGGAGGAGGAGAGTTCTTC. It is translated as CASSEAGLAGGGEFF.

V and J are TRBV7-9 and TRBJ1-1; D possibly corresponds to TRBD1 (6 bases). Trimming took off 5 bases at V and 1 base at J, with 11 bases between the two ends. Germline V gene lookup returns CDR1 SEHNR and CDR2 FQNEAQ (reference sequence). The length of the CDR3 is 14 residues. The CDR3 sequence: CASSARQANTEAFF. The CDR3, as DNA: TGTGCCAGCAGCGCCCGACAGGCGAACACTGAAGCTTTCTTT.

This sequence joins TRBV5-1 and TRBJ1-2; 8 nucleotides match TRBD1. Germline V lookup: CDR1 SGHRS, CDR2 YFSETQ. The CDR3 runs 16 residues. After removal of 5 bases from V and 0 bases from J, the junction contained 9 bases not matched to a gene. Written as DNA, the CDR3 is TGCGCCAGCAGATCATCCCCGGGACAGGCTAACTATGGCTACACCTTC. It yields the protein CASRSSPGQANYGYTF.

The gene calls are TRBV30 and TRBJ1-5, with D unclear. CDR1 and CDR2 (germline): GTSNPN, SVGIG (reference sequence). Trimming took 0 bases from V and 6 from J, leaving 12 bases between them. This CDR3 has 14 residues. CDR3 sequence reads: CAWSVTLRSQPQHF. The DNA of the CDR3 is TGTGCCTGGAGTGTAACCCTGAGGAGTCAGCCCCAGCATTTT. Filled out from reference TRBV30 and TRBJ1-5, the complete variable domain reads SQTIHQWPATLVQPVGSPLSLECTVEGTSNPNLYWYRQAAGRGLQLLFYSVGIGQISSEVPQNLSASRPQDRQFILSSKKLLLSDSGFYLCAWSVTLRSQPQHFGDGTRLSIL.

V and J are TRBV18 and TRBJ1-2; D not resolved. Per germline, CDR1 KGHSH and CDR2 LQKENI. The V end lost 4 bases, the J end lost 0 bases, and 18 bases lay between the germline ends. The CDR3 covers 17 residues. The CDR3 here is CASSRSDNPYANYGYTF. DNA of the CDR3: TGTGCCAGCTCACGATCAGACAACCCCTACGCTAACTATGGCTACACCTTC.

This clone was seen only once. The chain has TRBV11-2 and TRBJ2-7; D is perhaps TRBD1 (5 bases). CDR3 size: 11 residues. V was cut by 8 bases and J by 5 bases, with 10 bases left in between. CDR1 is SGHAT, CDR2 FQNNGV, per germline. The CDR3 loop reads CASSRVNEQYF. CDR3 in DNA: TGTGCCAGCTCCAGGGTAAACGAGCAGTACTTC.

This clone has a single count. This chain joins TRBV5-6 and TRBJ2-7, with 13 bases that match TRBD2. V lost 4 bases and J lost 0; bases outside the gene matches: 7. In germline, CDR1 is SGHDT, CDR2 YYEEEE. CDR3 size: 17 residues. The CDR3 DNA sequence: TGTGCCAGCAGCCCTGGACTAGCGGGGGCATACTCCTACGAGCAGTACTTC. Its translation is CASSPGLAGAYSYEQYF.

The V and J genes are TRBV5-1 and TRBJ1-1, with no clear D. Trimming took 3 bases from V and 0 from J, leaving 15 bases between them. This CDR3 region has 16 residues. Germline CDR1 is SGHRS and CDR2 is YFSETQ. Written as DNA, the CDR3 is TGCGCCAGCAGCTCAGGTATGGGCGGGATGAACACTGAAGCTTTCTTT. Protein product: CASSSGMGGMNTEAFF.

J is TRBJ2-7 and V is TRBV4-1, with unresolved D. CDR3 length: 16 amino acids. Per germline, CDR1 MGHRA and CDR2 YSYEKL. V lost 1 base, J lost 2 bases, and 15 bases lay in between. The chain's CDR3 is CASSQAPLQRTYEQYF. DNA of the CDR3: TGCGCCAGCAGCCAAGCTCCCTTACAGAGAACCTACGAGCAGTACTTC.

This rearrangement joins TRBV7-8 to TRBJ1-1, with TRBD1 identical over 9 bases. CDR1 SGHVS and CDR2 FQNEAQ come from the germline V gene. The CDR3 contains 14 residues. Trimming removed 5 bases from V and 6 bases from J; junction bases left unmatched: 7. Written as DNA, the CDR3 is TGTGCCAGCAGCGTCCGGGACAGGGATCCTGAAGCTTTCTTT. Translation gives CASSVRDRDPEAFF.

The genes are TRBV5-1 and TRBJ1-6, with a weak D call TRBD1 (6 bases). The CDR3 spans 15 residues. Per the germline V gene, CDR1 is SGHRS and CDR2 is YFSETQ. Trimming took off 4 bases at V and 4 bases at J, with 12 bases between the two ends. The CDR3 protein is CASSPGVGYNSPLHF. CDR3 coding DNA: TGCGCCAGCAGCCCAGGGGTTGGGTATAATTCACCCCTCCACTTT.

CDR3 region: CASSHRLGYEQYF. The CDR3 coding sequence is TGTGCCAGCAGCCACCGACTGGGCTACGAGCAGTACTTC. The chain links TRBV7-6 to TRBJ2-7, with D unresolved. Germline V CDR1 and CDR2: SGHVS, FNYEAQ. Trimming removed 5 bases at V and 3 bases at J, with 11 bases between. The CDR3 contains 13 residues. Based on the CDR3 plus reference TRBV7-6 and TRBJ2-7, the full variable domain is GAGVSQSPRYKVTKRGQDVALRCDPISGHVSLYWYRQALGQGPEFLTYFNYEAQQDKSGLPNDRFSAERPEGSISTLTIQRTEQRDSAMYRCASSHRLGYEQYFGPGTRLTVT.

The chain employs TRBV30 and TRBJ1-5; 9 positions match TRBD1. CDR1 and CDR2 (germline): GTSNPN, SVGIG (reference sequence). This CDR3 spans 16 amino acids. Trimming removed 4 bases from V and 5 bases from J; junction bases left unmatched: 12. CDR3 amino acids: CAWTQYGTGRDQPQHF. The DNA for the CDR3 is TGTGCCTGGACCCAATACGGGACAGGGAGGGATCAGCCCCAGCATTTT.

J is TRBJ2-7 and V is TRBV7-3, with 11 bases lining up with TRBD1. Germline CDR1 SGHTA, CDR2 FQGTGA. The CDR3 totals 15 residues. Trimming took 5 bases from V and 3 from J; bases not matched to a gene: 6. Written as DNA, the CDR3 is TGTGCCAGCAGCACTACTGGGACAGGGGGCTACGAGCAGTACTTC. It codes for CASSTTGTGGYEQYF.

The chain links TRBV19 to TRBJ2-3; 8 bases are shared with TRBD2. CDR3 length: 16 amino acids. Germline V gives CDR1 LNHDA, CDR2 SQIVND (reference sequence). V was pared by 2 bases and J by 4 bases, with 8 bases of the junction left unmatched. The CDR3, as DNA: TGTGCCAGTAGTATAACGGCCGGGGGGGCCCCAGATACGCAGTATTTT. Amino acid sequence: CASSITAGGAPDTQYF. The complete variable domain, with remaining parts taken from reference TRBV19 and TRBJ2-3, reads DGGITQSPKYLFRKEGQNVTLSCEQNLNHDAMYWYRQDPGQGLRLIYYSQIVNDFQKGDIAEGYSVSREKKESFPLTVTSAQKNPTAFYLCASSITAGGAPDTQYFGPGTRLTVL.

As DNA, the CDR3 is TGTGCCAGCACGTGGACTAGCGGCTACAATGAGCAGTTCTTC. This sequence encodes CASTWTSGYNEQFF. The V and J genes are TRBV28 and TRBJ2-1, with TRBD2 identical over 10 bases. J was trimmed by 3 bases and V by 7 bases; bases with no gene match: 3. Germline V gene sequence: CDR1 MDHEN, CDR2 SYDVKM. The CDR3 is 14 amino acids.

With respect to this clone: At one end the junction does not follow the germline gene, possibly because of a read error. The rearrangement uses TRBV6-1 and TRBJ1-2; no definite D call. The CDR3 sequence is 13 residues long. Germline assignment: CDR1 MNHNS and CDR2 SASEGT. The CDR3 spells CASSEGGSYGYIF. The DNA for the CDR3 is TGTGCCAGCAGTGAGGGAGGCTCTTACGGCTACATCTTC.

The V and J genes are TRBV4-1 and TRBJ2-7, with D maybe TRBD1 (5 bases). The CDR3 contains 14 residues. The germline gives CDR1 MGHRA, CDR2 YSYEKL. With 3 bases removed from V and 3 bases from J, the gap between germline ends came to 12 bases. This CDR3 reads CASSHGQTYYEQYF. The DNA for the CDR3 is TGCGCCAGCAGCCATGGACAAACTTACTACGAGCAGTACTTC.